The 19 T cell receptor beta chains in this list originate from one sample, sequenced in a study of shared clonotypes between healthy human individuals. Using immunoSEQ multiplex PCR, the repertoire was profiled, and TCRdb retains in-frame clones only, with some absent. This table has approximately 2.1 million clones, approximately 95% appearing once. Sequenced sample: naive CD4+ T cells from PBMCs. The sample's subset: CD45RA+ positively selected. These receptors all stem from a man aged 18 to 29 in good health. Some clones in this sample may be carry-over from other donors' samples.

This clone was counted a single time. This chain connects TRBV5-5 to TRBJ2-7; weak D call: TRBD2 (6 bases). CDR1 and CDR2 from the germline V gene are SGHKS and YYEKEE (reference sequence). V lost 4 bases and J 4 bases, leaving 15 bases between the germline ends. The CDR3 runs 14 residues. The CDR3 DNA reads TGTGCCAGCAGCCGACTAGGAAGTCCGTACGAGCAGTACTTC. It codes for CASSRLGSPYEQYF.

The CDR3 reads CASSVEGGALGTDTQYF. The CDR3 DNA follows: TGTGCCAGCAGCGTAGAAGGTGGGGCTCTCGGCACAGATACGCAGTATTTT. This chain uses TRBV9 with TRBJ2-3; TRBD1 is a possible D gene (5 bases). This CDR3 comprises 17 residues. The V and J ends lost 0 bases and 1 base respectively, with 15 bases between them. CDR1 and CDR2 from the germline V gene are SGDLS and YYNGEE.

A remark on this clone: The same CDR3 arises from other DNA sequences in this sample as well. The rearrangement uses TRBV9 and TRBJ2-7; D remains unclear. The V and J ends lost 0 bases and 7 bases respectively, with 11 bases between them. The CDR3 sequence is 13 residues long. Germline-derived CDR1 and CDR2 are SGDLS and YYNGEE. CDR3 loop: CASSVVPSGEQYF. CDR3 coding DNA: TGTGCCAGCAGCGTAGTCCCCTCTGGGGAGCAGTACTTC.

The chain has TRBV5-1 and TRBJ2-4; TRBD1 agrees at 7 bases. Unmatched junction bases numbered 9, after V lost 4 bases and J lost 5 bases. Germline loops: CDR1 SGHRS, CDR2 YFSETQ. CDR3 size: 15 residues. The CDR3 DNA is TGCGCCAGCAGCACTACGACAGGGCCCGAAAACATTCAGTACTTC. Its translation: CASSTTTGPENIQYF.

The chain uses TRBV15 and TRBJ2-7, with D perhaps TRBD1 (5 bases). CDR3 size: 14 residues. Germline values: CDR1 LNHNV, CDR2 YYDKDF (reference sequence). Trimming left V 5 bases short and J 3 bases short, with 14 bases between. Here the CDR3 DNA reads TGTGCCACCAGCCTAAGGGGCCCTATCTACGAGCAGTACTTC. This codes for CATSLRGPIYEQYF.

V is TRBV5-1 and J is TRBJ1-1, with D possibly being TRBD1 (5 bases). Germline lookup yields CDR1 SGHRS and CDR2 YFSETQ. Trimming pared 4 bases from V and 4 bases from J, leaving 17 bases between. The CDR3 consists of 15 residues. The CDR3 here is CASSPPPGVSTEAFF. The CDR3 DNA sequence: TGCGCCAGCAGCCCCCCCCCGGGGGTAAGCACTGAAGCTTTCTTT.

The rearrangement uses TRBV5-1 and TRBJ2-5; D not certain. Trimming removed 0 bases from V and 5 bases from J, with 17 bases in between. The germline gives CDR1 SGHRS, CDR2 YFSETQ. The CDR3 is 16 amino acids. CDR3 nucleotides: TGCGCCAGCAGCTTGGGTACACGGCCCGTAATGGAGACCCAGTACTTC. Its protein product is CASSLGTRPVMETQYF.

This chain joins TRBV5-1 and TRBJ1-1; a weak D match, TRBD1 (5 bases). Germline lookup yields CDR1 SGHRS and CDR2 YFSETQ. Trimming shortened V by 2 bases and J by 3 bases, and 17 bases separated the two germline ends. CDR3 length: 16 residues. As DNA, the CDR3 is TGCGCCAGCAGCTTTTTCGGGGGTTGGGAGCACACTGAAGCTTTCTTT. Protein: CASSFFGGWEHTEAFF.

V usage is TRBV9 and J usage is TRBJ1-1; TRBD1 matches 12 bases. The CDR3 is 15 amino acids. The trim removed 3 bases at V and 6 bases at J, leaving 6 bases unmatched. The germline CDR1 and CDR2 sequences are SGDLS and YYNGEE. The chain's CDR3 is CASSDRDRGQAEAFF. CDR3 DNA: TGTGCCAGCAGCGACCGGGACAGGGGGCAGGCTGAAGCTTTCTTT.

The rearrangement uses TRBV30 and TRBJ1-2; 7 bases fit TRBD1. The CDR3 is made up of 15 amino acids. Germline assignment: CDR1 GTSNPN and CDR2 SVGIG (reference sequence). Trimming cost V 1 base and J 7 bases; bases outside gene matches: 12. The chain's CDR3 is CAWSDMTGIGFGYTF. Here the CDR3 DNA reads TGTGCCTGGAGTGACATGACAGGGATCGGTTTTGGCTACACCTTC.

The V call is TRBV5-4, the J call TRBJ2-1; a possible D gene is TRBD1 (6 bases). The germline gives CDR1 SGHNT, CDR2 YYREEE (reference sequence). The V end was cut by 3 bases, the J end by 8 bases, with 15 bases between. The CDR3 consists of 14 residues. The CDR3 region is CASSSRRGKDEQFF. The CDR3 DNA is TGTGCCAGCAGCTCAAGAAGGGGGAAGGATGAGCAGTTCTTC.

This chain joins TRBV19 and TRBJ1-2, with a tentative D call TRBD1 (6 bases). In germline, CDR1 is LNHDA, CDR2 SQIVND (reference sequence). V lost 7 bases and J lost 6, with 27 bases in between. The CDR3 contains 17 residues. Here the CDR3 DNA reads TGTGCCAGTACCCATGCAGGGGCATATATCGTTGAGGATGGCTACACCTTC. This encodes CASTHAGAYIVEDGYTF. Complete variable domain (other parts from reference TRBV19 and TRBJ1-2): DGGITQSPKYLFRKEGQNVTLSCEQNLNHDAMYWYRQDPGQGLRLIYYSQIVNDFQKGDIAEGYSVSREKKESFPLTVTSAQKNPTAFYLCASTHAGAYIVEDGYTFGSGTRLTVV.

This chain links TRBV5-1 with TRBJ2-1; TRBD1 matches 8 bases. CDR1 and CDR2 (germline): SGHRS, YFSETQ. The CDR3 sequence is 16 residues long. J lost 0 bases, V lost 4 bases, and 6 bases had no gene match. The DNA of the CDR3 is TGCGCCAGCAGCGCCTTGACAGGGGACTCCTACAATGAGCAGTTCTTC. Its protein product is CASSALTGDSYNEQFF.

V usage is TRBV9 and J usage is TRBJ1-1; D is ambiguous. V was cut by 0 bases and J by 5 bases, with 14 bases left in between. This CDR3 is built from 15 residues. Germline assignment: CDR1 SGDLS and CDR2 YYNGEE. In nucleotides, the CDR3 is TGTGCCAGCAGCGTAGGAGCGGGGATCACGACTGAAGCTTTCTTT. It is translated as CASSVGAGITTEAFF.

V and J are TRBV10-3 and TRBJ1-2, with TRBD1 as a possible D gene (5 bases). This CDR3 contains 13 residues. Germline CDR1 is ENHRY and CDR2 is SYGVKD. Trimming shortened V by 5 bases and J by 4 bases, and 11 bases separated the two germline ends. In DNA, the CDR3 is TGTGCCATCAGTTCGGGGGGGAGCTATGGCTACACCTTC. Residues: CAISSGGSYGYTF.

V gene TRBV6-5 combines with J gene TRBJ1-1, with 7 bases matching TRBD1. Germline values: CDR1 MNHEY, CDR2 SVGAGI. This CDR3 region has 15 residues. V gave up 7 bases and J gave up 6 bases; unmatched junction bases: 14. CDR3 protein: CASTAKSRGGAEAFF. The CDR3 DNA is TGTGCCAGCACCGCGAAGAGCAGGGGGGGCGCTGAAGCTTTCTTT.

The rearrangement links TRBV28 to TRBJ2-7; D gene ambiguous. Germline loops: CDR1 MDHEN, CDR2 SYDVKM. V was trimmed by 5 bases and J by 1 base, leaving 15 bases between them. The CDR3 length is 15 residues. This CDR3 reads CASSPLVAASYEQYF. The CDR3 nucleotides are TGTGCCAGCAGTCCCCTGGTGGCTGCTTCCTACGAGCAGTACTTC. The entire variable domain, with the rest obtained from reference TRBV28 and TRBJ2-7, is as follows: DVKVTQSSRYLVKRTGEKVFLECVQDMDHENMFWYRQDPGLGLRLIYFSYDVKMKEKGDIPEGYSVSREKKERFSLILESASTNQTSMYLCASSPLVAASYEQYFGPGTRLTVT.

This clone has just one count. CDR3 in DNA: TGTGCCAGCAGCCAAGATCTCGGCGGTTACGACAGCAATCAGCCCCAGCATTTT. Translated, it gives CASSQDLGGYDSNQPQHF. The chain links TRBV4-2 to TRBJ1-5; D ambiguous. In germline, CDR1 is LGHNA, CDR2 YNFKEQ. The V and J ends lost 0 bases and 1 base respectively, with 16 bases between them. The CDR3 is 18 amino acids.

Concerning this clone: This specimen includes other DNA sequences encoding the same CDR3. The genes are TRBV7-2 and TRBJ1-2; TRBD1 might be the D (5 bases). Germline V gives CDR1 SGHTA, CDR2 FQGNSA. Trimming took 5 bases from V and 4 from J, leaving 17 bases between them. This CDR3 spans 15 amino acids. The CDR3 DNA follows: TGTGCCAGCAGCCCTGGGGGTGGAGGTAGCTATGGCTACACCTTC. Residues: CASSPGGGGSYGYTF.